This TCR beta chain originates from a study of cytomegalovirus exposure and HLA in healthy donors. The CDR3 loop spans 15 amino acids. V gave up 5 bases and J gave up 4 bases; unmatched junction bases: 8. CDR1 PRHDT and CDR2 FYEKMQ come from the germline V gene (reference sequence). Findings of the study overall: A later analysis reportedly identified an Asian-associated ancestry cluster as carrying fewer N-insertions than the roughly 670-donor mean. TCR beta sequences reportedly predicted most subjects' HLA-A and HLA-B alleles accurately.

With regard to this clone: Its cognate antigen is unknown.

Use of 60 Vbeta and 13 Jbeta primers characterized the PCR. Authors' processing steps: The count from a later analysis was 79 million or so unique TCR beta chains, some 11 million of them shared. The data were produced by immunoSEQ multiplex PCR, yet TCRdb's version contains in-frame clones alone and is incomplete. V and J calls and clone size come straight from that table; D and trimming were deduced from the DNA. The profile shows about 140,000 clones, approximately 62% of them singletons. Though probably carrying unrecorded immune exposures, donors were nominally healthy at sampling. Sequenced input: PBMCs. The source of this sequence is a human donor in good health. The chain couples TRBV13 to TRBJ2-7; 10 bases align to TRBD2. CDR3 nucleotides: TGTGCCAGCAGCGTCGGGACTAGCGCCCTTTACGAGCAGTACTTC. Encoded protein: CASSVGTSALYEQYF.